This T cell receptor (beta chain) appears in the sequencing data of a study of T cell repertoires in cytomegalovirus infection. This clonotype was detected many times. TCRdb reprocessed the reads with MiXCR, giving one entry per CDR3 protein. The top ten clones hold roughly a tenth of a sample with 490,000 or so distinct CDR3 sequences, approximately 11% of them seen once. The junction had 4 bases not matched to a gene; V was cut back by 1 base and J by 7 bases. CDR1 is MNHNS and CDR2 is SASEGT in the germline V gene. The CDR3 runs to 14 residues. The sequenced material came from PBMCs. V is TRBV6-1 and J is TRBJ2-1, with TRBD1 matching over 7 bases. The sequence came from a human donor in good health (CMV status not recorded). Some clones in this sample may be carry-over from other donors' samples. The chain's CDR3 is CASSEGDRTNEQFF. In DNA form, the CDR3 reads TGTGCCAGCAGTGAAGGGGACAGAACTAATGAGCAGTTCTTC.